Below, one T cell receptor beta chain is given with its context. It has no known antigen specificity. Base-call qualities are not available, and no considerably larger clone is one nucleotide away. The CDR3, from cysteine to phenylalanine, totals 15 residues. The CDR3 DNA has 45 bases and is translated from base 1. The V end gives up 4 bases and the J end 2 bases, leaving 5 bases in the junction not matched to a gene. CDR1 and CDR2 are drawn from the germline V gene: SGDLS, YYNGEE. The data derive from a study of CD8+ T cells in alopecia areata (dated by TCRdb to the late 2010s). Study-wide context: Treated patients were enrolled in an open-label pilot trial of oral tofacitinib, 5 to 10 mg twice daily, for moderate-to-severe alopecia areata. Tofacitinib was given for 6 to 18 months, followed by 6 months of follow-up off drug to assess delayed response and recurrence. High-throughput TCRbeta sequencing was used to examine T cell clonal expansion in alopecia areata in both the C3H/HeJ mouse model and human patients. In humans, TCRbeta sequencing was performed on scalp tissue and on sorted CD4+ and CD8+ peripheral blood T cells from healthy controls and from patients with patchy or totalis/universalis alopecia areata. Biopsies were taken from tofacitinib-treated patients at baseline and again at 4 and 24 weeks into treatment, and several of those patients also had a later scalp biopsy. Clonality in the scalp was compared among normal scalp (n=4), patchy alopecia areata scalp (n=8), and alopecia totalis/universalis scalp (n=8). RNA came from the PAXgene miRNA kit for fixed scalp, the miRNeasy kit for PBMCs, and the RNeasy kit for mouse skin. TCRbeta CDR3 regions were amplified by immunoSEQ multiplex PCR with 35 Vbeta forward and 13 Jbeta reverse primers.

Findings and caveats that apply to the study as a whole: Unlike mouse skin, where gammadelta T cells dominate, normal human skin contains resident alphabeta T cells that get sequenced too, which complicates analysis of the scalp TCR repertoire. Lesional scalp, especially in alopecia totalis/universalis, showed higher clonality and more expanded CD8+ clones than normal scalp, suggesting antigenic drive. TCR sequences shared between patients were less clear than in mice, possibly partly because of HLA diversity in the patient population.

What this sample's time point label stands for: baseline before oral tofacitinib. From alopecia areata patients, peripheral blood was collected along with lesional scalp punch biopsies. PBMCs were isolated by density centrifugation and stained for CD3, CD4 and CD8, after which CD4+ and CD8+ T cells were sorted on a FACSAria. Libraries were built with the immunoSEQ multiplex PCR assay. For TCR sequencing, RNA was extracted from every sample and reverse transcribed into cDNA to serve as template. SuperScript III was used for first-strand cDNA synthesis, primed with a 2:1 mix of oligo-dT and random hexamers. A synthetic immune receptor repertoire was used to gauge amplification bias, and whatever bias remained was removed computationally. From the authors' description of their analysis: After raw reads were preprocessed to remove errors, the CDR3 was defined following IMGT conventions as running from the conserved cysteine to phenylalanine. To get clonality, Shannon entropy was normalized by log2 of the number of productive unique TCRs and the result was subtracted from 1. Whether each scalp clone was CD4 or CD8 was inferred by checking scalp TCRbeta sequences against the CD4 and CD8 repertoires from sorted blood. The immuneACCESS repertoire file appears here via TCRdb, limited to in-frame rearrangements. These files lack a portion of the clones; in checked studies, under half of the deficit traces to unresolved V genes, and the cause of the others is not known. V and J calls and clone size are copied from that table; D and trimming were computed from the DNA. The sample table lists 180,000 or so clones, approximately 70% of them with a count of one. About 10% of the sample is taken by the ten largest.

The clonotype originates from a human donor with alopecia areata. The V gene is TRBV9 and the J gene is TRBJ1-5, with TRBD1 identical over 8 junction bases. Sequenced material: CD8+ T cells sorted from blood, taken at week 0. The sequence in DNA is TGTGCCAGCAGCCAAGGACAGGGCGGCAATCAGCCCCAGCATTTT. It translates to CASSQGQGGNQPQHF.